The 26 T cell receptor beta chains in this list originate from one sample, sequenced in a study of cytomegalovirus exposure and HLA in healthy donors. With 60 Vbeta and 13 Jbeta primers, the PCR was carried out. The method was immunoSEQ multiplex PCR; TCRdb's version includes in-frame clones alone and lacks a portion of them. The sample has a few hundred thousand clones, 65% to 85% seen once. The sample consisted of PBMCs. These receptors came from a woman aged 30 to 39 in good health and CMV-seronegative.

This clone was detected a few times. The gene calls are TRBV5-1 and TRBJ1-3; possible D gene TRBD1, 6 bases. The CDR3 runs 15 residues. Trimming removed 3 bases at V and 2 bases at J, with 12 bases between. Germline lookup yields CDR1 SGHRS and CDR2 YFSETQ. CDR3: CASSWGRTAGNTIYF. CDR3 nucleotides: TGCGCCAGCAGCTGGGGGCGGACAGCTGGAAACACCATATATTTT. The full variable domain, completed using reference TRBV5-1 and TRBJ1-3, is KAGVTQTPRYLIKTRGQQVTLSCSPISGHRSVSWYQQTPGQGLQFLFEYFSETQRNKGNFPGRFSGRQFSNSRSEMNVSTLELGDSALYLCASSWGRTAGNTIYFGEGSWLTVV.

The chain employs TRBV6-1 and TRBJ2-7; tentative D call: TRBD2 (5 bases). V shed 0 bases and J shed 0 bases, with 9 bases lying between them. This CDR3 has 15 residues. From germline, CDR1 is MNHNS and CDR2 SASEGT. This chain's CDR3 is CASSEAGLASYEQYF. Written as DNA, the CDR3 is TGTGCCAGCAGTGAAGCAGGCCTAGCCTCCTACGAGCAGTACTTC.

This clone was seen just once. V and J are TRBV18 and TRBJ1-2; D is perhaps TRBD1 (5 bases). V lost 4 bases and J 2 bases, leaving 8 bases between the germline ends. Germline-derived CDR1 and CDR2 are KGHSH and LQKENI. The CDR3 consists of 13 residues. CDR3 sequence: CASSLGGNYGYTF. In DNA form, the CDR3 reads TGTGCCAGCTCACTGGGGGGGAACTATGGCTACACCTTC.

This rearrangement joins TRBV15 to TRBJ1-6; tentatively, D is TRBD1 (5 bases). V lost 0 bases and J lost 6, with 27 bases in between. Germline assignment: CDR1 LNHNV and CDR2 YYDKDF (reference sequence). This CDR3 comprises 21 residues. The CDR3 DNA sequence: TGTGCCACCAGCAGAGATCTGAGGTCGAGGAGGGGCTCTAAGTTTAATTCACCCCTCCACTTT. Amino acids: CATSRDLRSRRGSKFNSPLHF.

The rearrangement joins TRBV5-4 to TRBJ2-1; D perhaps matches TRBD1 (6 bases). CDR1 and CDR2 (germline): SGHNT, YYREEE (reference sequence). Trimming shortened V by 0 bases and J by 5 bases, and 9 bases separated the two germline ends. There are 14 residues in the CDR3. CDR3 protein: CASSLAGQNNEQFF. As DNA, the CDR3 is TGTGCCAGCAGCTTGGCCGGACAGAACAATGAGCAGTTCTTC.

The chain carries TRBV6-6 and TRBJ2-7, with D perhaps TRBD1 (6 bases). CDR3 length: 15 residues. The germline V and J ends were trimmed by 5 bases and 0 bases, with 14 bases remaining between them. Germline CDR1 reads MNHNY; CDR2 reads SVGAGI (reference sequence). As DNA, the CDR3 is TGTGCCAGCAGTATGGACAGATCGTTCTCCTACGAGCAGTACTTC. It is translated as CASSMDRSFSYEQYF.

The chain employs TRBV6-5 and TRBJ2-7; perhaps TRBD2 as D (7 bases). The CDR3 is made up of 14 amino acids. V lost 6 bases and J lost 2, with 14 bases in between. Germline lookup yields CDR1 MNHEY and CDR2 SVGAGI. The CDR3, as DNA: TGTGCCAGCAGCCGGGGGGAGGGGGCCTACGAGCAGTACTTC. Translating gives CASSRGEGAYEQYF.

The chain links TRBV11-2 to TRBJ1-1; the match to TRBD1 covers 10 bases. J gave up 8 bases and V 5 bases, and 8 bases lay outside the gene matches. This CDR3 is 14 amino acids long. Germline V gives CDR1 SGHAT, CDR2 FQNNGV. The CDR3, as DNA: TGTGCCAGCAGCATGCCGACAGGGGGCGCGGAAGCTTTCTTT. Translating gives CASSMPTGGAEAFF.

This clone has a handful of counts. This chain joins TRBV6-1 and TRBJ2-5; possibly TRBD2 for D (6 bases). Germline V gene data show CDR1 as MNHNS and CDR2 as SASEGT. This CDR3 has 16 amino acids. Trimming shortened V by 2 bases and J by 5 bases, and 18 bases separated the two germline ends. The CDR3 loop reads CASSEQRTFAGETQYF. In DNA, the CDR3 is TGTGCCAGCAGTGAACAGCGGACTTTCGCGGGGGAGACCCAGTACTTC.

The J gene is TRBJ2-1, the V gene TRBV19; D ambiguous. Per germline, CDR1 LNHDA and CDR2 SQIVND (reference sequence). The CDR3 is made up of 12 amino acids. The V gene lost 3 bases and the J gene lost 5 bases, with 5 bases spanning the gap. The DNA for the CDR3 is TGTGCCAGTAGTATCGTTAACAATGAGCAGTTCTTC. It codes for CASSIVNNEQFF.

CDR3 nucleotide sequence: TGTGCCAGCAGGGTGGTAGAGGGGACCCAGTACTTC. It specifies CASRVVEGTQYF. The chain joins TRBV7-9 to TRBJ2-5, with D perhaps matching TRBD2 (5 bases). V lost 6 bases to trimming and J lost 7 bases, with 12 bases between them. Germline CDR1 SEHNR, CDR2 FQNEAQ (reference sequence). CDR3 size: 12 residues.

The CDR3 region is CASSQATDTQYF. The CDR3 DNA is TGTGCCAGCAGCCAAGCTACAGATACGCAGTATTTT. V usage is TRBV6-1 and J usage is TRBJ2-3, with no clear D. V was trimmed by 6 bases and J by 3 bases, leaving 7 bases between them. The germline CDR1 and CDR2 sequences are MNHNS and SASEGT. CDR3 size: 12 residues.

This clone was seen more than once but under ten times. The CDR3 is CASSSPQGVIYGYTF. The CDR3 DNA is TGTGCCAGCAGTTCCCCCCAGGGGGTGATCTATGGCTACACCTTC. The chain combines TRBV6-6 with TRBJ1-2; 7 bases map to TRBD1. Trimming took 4 bases from V and 4 from J; bases not matched to a gene: 9. CDR3 length: 15 amino acids. The germline gives CDR1 MNHNY, CDR2 SVGAGI (reference sequence).

The rearrangement joins TRBV30 to TRBJ2-5; D gene unclear. The CDR3 sequence is 11 residues long. V dropped 2 bases and J dropped 2 bases, with 3 bases sitting between them. Germline loops: CDR1 GTSNPN, CDR2 SVGIG (reference sequence). CDR3: CAWSPQETQYF. CDR3 coding DNA: TGTGCCTGGAGTCCTCAAGAGACCCAGTACTTC.

V and J are TRBV9 and TRBJ1-2; unclear D gene. Trimming cost V 0 bases and J 0 bases, with 9 bases left between them. The CDR3 runs 15 residues. Germline CDR1 reads SGDLS; CDR2 reads YYNGEE. The CDR3 DNA is TGTGCCAGCAGCGTAGACCCTAAAGCTAACTATGGCTACACCTTC. Translated: CASSVDPKANYGYTF.

The chain's CDR3 is CASSTKLAGSGEQYF. In DNA form, the CDR3 reads TGTGCCAGCAGTACCAAACTAGCGGGATCTGGGGAGCAGTACTTC. V and J are TRBV5-4 and TRBJ2-7, with TRBD2 identical over 10 bases. Germline loops: CDR1 SGHNT, CDR2 YYREEE (reference sequence). Germline trimming cut 5 bases from V and 7 bases from J; bases unmatched to any gene: 12. The CDR3 is 15 amino acids.

This clone has just a few counts. This chain uses TRBV6-1 with TRBJ2-3; 11 nucleotides match TRBD2. CDR1 and CDR2 (germline): MNHNS, SASEGT. The CDR3 is 15 residues long. Trimming at V came to 5 bases and at J to 1 base, leaving 2 bases not matched to a gene. The CDR3 region is CASSPLAGGTDTQYF. The DNA of the CDR3 is TGTGCCAGCAGTCCACTAGCGGGGGGCACAGATACGCAGTATTTT.

The genes are TRBV5-1 and TRBJ1-2, with D perhaps matching TRBD1 (5 bases). The germline CDR1 and CDR2 sequences are SGHRS and YFSETQ. V lost 4 bases and J lost 6, with 13 bases in between. CDR3 length equals 13 residues. Here the CDR3 DNA reads TGCGCCAGCAGCGCTGACAGTCCTGATGGCTACACCTTC. This encodes CASSADSPDGYTF.

The chain uses TRBV5-4 and TRBJ2-7; TRBD2 matches at 13 bases. The germline V gene has CDR1 SGHNT and CDR2 YYREEE (reference sequence). The CDR3 extends over 16 amino acids. V dropped 4 bases and J dropped 7; count of bases not matched to a gene: 11. The CDR3 sequence is CASSPPGLAGRREQYF. The CDR3 nucleotides read TGTGCCAGCAGCCCTCCGGGACTAGCGGGGAGAAGGGAGCAGTACTTC. Full variable domain (outside the CDR3, taken from reference TRBV5-4 and TRBJ2-7): ETGVTQSPTHLIKTRGQQVTLRCSSQSGHNTVSWYQQALGQGPQFIFQYYREEENGRGNFPPRFSGLQFPNYSSELNVNALELDDSALYLCASSPPGLAGRREQYFGPGTRLTVT.

This sequence joins TRBV27 and TRBJ2-1, with a possible D match to TRBD2 (6 bases). This CDR3 is built from 13 residues. Germline-derived CDR1 and CDR2 are MNHEY and SMNVEV (reference sequence). Trimming removed 2 bases at V and 9 bases at J, with 11 bases between. CDR3 amino acids: CASSLNGGGEQFF. The CDR3 DNA reads as TGTGCCAGCAGTTTAAACGGGGGAGGTGAGCAGTTCTTC.

In this sample, this clone turned up once. This rearrangement joins TRBV6-6 to TRBJ2-5; 11 nucleotides agree with TRBD1. J gave up 5 bases and V 5 bases, and 7 bases lay outside the gene matches. The CDR3 has 15 amino acids. CDR1 is MNHNY, CDR2 SVGAGI, per germline (reference sequence). This CDR3 reads CASSTADRGPETQYF. CDR3 in DNA: TGTGCCAGCAGTACGGCGGACAGGGGGCCGGAGACCCAGTACTTC.

The V call is TRBV5-1, the J call TRBJ2-1; 9 positions match TRBD1. V dropped 7 bases and J dropped 10; count of bases not matched to a gene: 9. The germline V gene has CDR1 SGHRS and CDR2 YFSETQ. The CDR3 contains 13 residues. The CDR3, as DNA: TGCGCCAGCGGAATACGGACAGGGGTAGAGCAGTTCTTC. As protein: CASGIRTGVEQFF.

The chain has TRBV4-2 and TRBJ2-7; TRBD2 matches 11 bases. With 4 bases clipped from V and 6 bases from J, the junction kept 8 bases outside the gene matches. Per germline, CDR1 LGHNA and CDR2 YNFKEQ. The length of the CDR3 is 15 residues. Here the CDR3 reads CASSPIIGTSGEQYF. Written as DNA, the CDR3 is TGTGCCAGCAGCCCGATTATCGGGACTAGCGGCGAGCAGTACTTC.

The chain uses TRBV5-6 and TRBJ2-2; 15 bases map to TRBD2. Losses at the gene ends were 4 bases for V and 5 bases for J; bases not matched to a gene: 3. CDR3 size: 16 residues. CDR1 is SGHDT and CDR2 is YYEEEE in the germline V gene. The CDR3 region has the DNA TGTGCCAGCAGCCCGGGACTAGCGGGAGGTACCGGGGAGCTGTTTTTT. It specifies CASSPGLAGGTGELFF. Full variable domain (missing parts from reference TRBV5-6 and TRBJ2-2): DAGVTQSPTHLIKTRGQQVTLRCSPKSGHDTVSWYQQALGQGPQFIFQYYEEEERQRGNFPDRFSGHQFPNYSSELNVNALLLGDSALYLCASSPGLAGGTGELFFGEGSRLTVL.

This clone was counted between two and nine times. This chain connects TRBV10-3 to TRBJ1-1; a possible D gene is TRBD1 (5 bases). The CDR3 length is 12 residues. V was shortened by 10 bases and J by 0 bases, with 9 bases between the two germline ends. CDR1 and CDR2 from the germline V gene are ENHRY and SYGVKD. CDR3 region: CATGHVNTEAFF. The CDR3 bases are TGTGCCACCGGACACGTGAACACTGAAGCTTTCTTT.

The chain carries TRBV13 and TRBJ1-1; D is undetermined. CDR1 PRHDT and CDR2 FYEKMQ come from the germline V gene (reference sequence). V shed 5 bases and J shed 4 bases, with 17 bases lying between them. The CDR3 runs to 15 residues. The CDR3 bases are TGTGCCAGCAGCACCCGAGAATTTTCCCCCACTGAAGCTTTCTTT. Amino acid sequence: CASSTREFSPTEAFF.